These 24 T cell receptor beta chains were all obtained from the same sample, sequenced in a study of vaccination effects on CD4 cells after COVID-19. Assay used: immunoSEQ multiplex PCR; TCRdb lists only in-frame clones, some missing. Here the sample spans about 48,000 clones, approximately 65% being singletons. The antigens these receptors bind are not known. Culture proceeded for about ten days, and CD4+ T cells were then isolated. The sequenced sample was CD4+ T cells from PBMCs cultured without peptide, obtained before COVID-19 vaccination. The receptors originated from a human donor who received a COVID-19 vaccine.

This chain uses TRBV27 with TRBJ2-3; 11 bases match TRBD1. V dropped 3 bases and J dropped 5; count of bases not matched to a gene: 4. Germline V CDR1 and CDR2: MNHEY, SMNVEV (reference sequence). The CDR3 consists of 15 residues. The CDR3: CASSFGDRGLDTQYF. CDR3 in DNA: TGTGCCAGCAGTTTTGGGGACAGGGGGTTAGATACGCAGTATTTT.

This chain uses TRBV5-1 with TRBJ1-1; D may be TRBD1 (5 bases). V was cut by 9 bases and J by 7 bases, with 13 bases left in between. Per the germline V gene, CDR1 is SGHRS and CDR2 is YFSETQ. CDR3 length: 11 amino acids. The CDR3 DNA reads as TGCGCCAACCACTCCAGGGTTGAAGCTTTCTTT. Translating it yields CANHSRVEAFF.

The rearrangement uses TRBV24-1 and TRBJ2-4; possibly TRBD1 for D (5 bases). The CDR3 contains 16 residues. Trimming removed 0 bases at V and 2 bases at J, with 10 bases between. Germline V CDR1 and CDR2: KGHDR, SFDVKD. In DNA, the CDR3 is TGTGCCACCAGTGATTTGCTCAGGGAACCCAAAAACATTCAGTACTTC. It translates to CATSDLLREPKNIQYF.

This chain uses TRBV20-1 with TRBJ2-5; D is uncertain. Per germline, CDR1 DFQATT and CDR2 SNEGSKA (reference sequence). The CDR3 runs to 10 residues. Deletions cut 0 bases from V and 4 bases from J, with 0 bases between. CDR3 DNA sequence: TGCAGTGCTAGAGAAGAGACCCAGTACTTC. It specifies CSAREETQYF.

The V gene is TRBV18, the J gene TRBJ1-5, with D perhaps matching TRBD1 (5 bases). The V end lost 0 bases, the J end lost 4 bases, and 13 bases lay between the germline ends. Germline CDR1 reads KGHSH; CDR2 reads LQKENI. The CDR3 loop spans 16 amino acids. CDR3 amino acids: CASSPPERAGNQPQHF. CDR3 nucleotide sequence: TGTGCCAGCTCACCACCGGAGAGGGCAGGGAATCAGCCCCAGCATTTT.

The chain is built from TRBV20-1 and TRBJ2-2, with D uncertain. V was shortened by 3 bases and J by 2 bases, with 7 bases between the two germline ends. This CDR3 has 13 residues. Germline-derived CDR1 and CDR2 are DFQATT and SNEGSKA (reference sequence). CDR3: CSASGVNTGELFF. In DNA, the CDR3 is TGCAGTGCTAGTGGGGTTAACACCGGGGAGCTGTTTTTT.

The CDR3 nucleotides are TGTGCCAGCAGTCCTGATGGGCTTCTAGCGGGGAACAATGAGCAGTTCTTC. It specifies CASSPDGLLAGNNEQFF. This chain connects TRBV28 to TRBJ2-1, with 9 bases lining up with TRBD2. Germline assignment: CDR1 MDHEN and CDR2 SYDVKM. This CDR3 contains 17 residues. The trim removed 5 bases at V and 5 bases at J, leaving 13 bases unmatched.

This chain uses TRBV7-2 with TRBJ2-1, with 9 bases identical to TRBD2. Looked up from germline, CDR1 is SGHTA and CDR2 is FQGNSA. This CDR3 is 14 amino acids long. The trim removed 0 bases at V and 10 bases at J, leaving 4 bases unmatched. The DNA of the CDR3 is TGTGCCAGCAGCTTAGCCCAAACTAGCGGGGAGCAGTTCTTC. It codes for CASSLAQTSGEQFF.

The chain recombines TRBV28 with TRBJ2-7, with 8 bases that match TRBD1. The CDR3 contains 15 residues. The V segment lost 5 bases and the J segment 4 bases; nucleotides outside the gene matches: 10. Germline V CDR1 and CDR2: MDHEN, SYDVKM. CDR3 in amino acids: CASSQGQGGAYEQYF. CDR3 bases: TGTGCCAGCAGTCAAGGACAGGGAGGCGCGTACGAGCAGTACTTC.

This clone was seen only a few times. The CDR3 nucleotides are TGTGCCAGGACAGGGGCTGGAAACACCATATATTTT. Its translation is CARTGAGNTIYF. This chain joins TRBV2 and TRBJ1-3; 8 bases map to TRBD1. This CDR3 contains 12 residues. Germline CDR1 SNHLY, CDR2 FYNNEI. Losses at the gene ends were 9 bases for V and 2 bases for J; bases not matched to a gene: 0.

The chain has TRBV28 and TRBJ2-1; 9 bases fit TRBD2. The CDR3 is 15 amino acids. Germline CDR1 reads MDHEN; CDR2 reads SYDVKM. V lost 7 bases, J lost 10 bases, and 14 bases stayed unmatched. The DNA of the CDR3 is TGTGCCAGCAAACAGGGCGGGAGGGCCCGGGAGGAGCAGTTCTTC. This codes for CASKQGGRAREEQFF.

This chain uses TRBV28 with TRBJ1-1, with D uncertain. The CDR3 is 12 residues long. V lost 10 bases and J lost 3, with 12 bases in between. CDR1 is MDHEN and CDR2 is SYDVKM in the germline V gene. Here the CDR3 DNA reads TGTGCCATTTGTGGGCGGGACACTGAAGCTTTCTTT. Translating it yields CAICGRDTEAFF.

This clone was seen only a few times. The CDR3 sequence is CASSSTGTDYYGYTF. CDR3 sequence (DNA): TGTGCCAGCAGCTCCACCGGGACGGATTACTATGGCTACACCTTC. The V call is TRBV7-9, the J call TRBJ1-2; D is perhaps TRBD1 (5 bases). The CDR3 runs to 15 residues. In germline, CDR1 is SEHNR, CDR2 FQNEAQ (reference sequence). V shed 4 bases and J shed 3 bases, with 15 bases lying between them.

This clone occurred a few times. The genes are TRBV4-1 and TRBJ1-2, with a weak D call TRBD1 (6 bases). The CDR3 loop spans 16 amino acids. The germline V gene has CDR1 MGHRA and CDR2 YSYEKL. Trimming stripped 4 bases from V and 6 bases from J, with 21 bases between. The CDR3 region has the DNA TGCGCCAGCAGCCCAGGCGGGATAAACAGGGATGATGGCTACACCTTC. Residues: CASSPGGINRDDGYTF.

V gene TRBV30 combines with J gene TRBJ1-4; 12 nucleotides align to TRBD1. Trimming at V came to 3 bases and at J to 7 bases, leaving 6 bases not matched to a gene. CDR1 is GTSNPN and CDR2 is SVGIG in the germline V gene (reference sequence). This CDR3 contains 15 residues. Here the CDR3 DNA reads TGTGCCTGGAGGCCCCGGGACAGGGGGCGTGAAAAACTGTTTTTT. Translated: CAWRPRDRGREKLFF.

The gene calls are TRBV19 and TRBJ1-5, with D possibly TRBD1 on 6 matching bases. Trimming pared 5 bases from V and 4 bases from J, leaving 9 bases between. The CDR3 spans 13 residues. Germline-derived CDR1 and CDR2 are LNHDA and SQIVND (reference sequence). The CDR3 nucleotides are TGTGCCAGTAGTCCAGGGGCTAATCAGCCCCAGCATTTT. It specifies CASSPGANQPQHF.

This clone was detected a few times. This rearrangement joins TRBV18 to TRBJ1-1, with a tentative D call TRBD1 (5 bases). CDR3 length: 14 amino acids. CDR1 KGHSH and CDR2 LQKENI come from the germline V gene. The V and J ends lost 2 bases and 10 bases respectively, with 17 bases between them. The CDR3: CASSPRVQGNGAFF. In DNA form, the CDR3 reads TGTGCCAGCTCACCAAGGGTTCAGGGCAATGGAGCTTTCTTT.

The V call is TRBV19, the J call TRBJ2-1; D uncertain. The CDR3 is 15 amino acids. Between the trimmed V and J ends, which lost 4 bases and 0 bases, there was a span of 10 bases. In germline, CDR1 is LNHDA, CDR2 SQIVND (reference sequence). This CDR3 is CASSTDISSYNEQFF. The CDR3 bases are TGTGCCAGTAGTACCGACATTAGCTCCTACAATGAGCAGTTCTTC.

The chain combines TRBV30 with TRBJ2-3; the match to TRBD1 covers 8 bases. From germline, CDR1 is GTSNPN and CDR2 SVGIG (reference sequence). This CDR3 is built from 15 residues. The J segment lost 2 bases and the V segment lost 0 bases, leaving 4 bases of the junction unmatched. For the CDR3, the DNA is TGTGCCTGGAGTGTATCGGACAGGGACACAGATACGCAGTATTTT. Protein product: CAWSVSDRDTDTQYF.

V gene TRBV21-1 combines with J gene TRBJ1-5. TRBV21-1 is marked as a pseudogene. The CDR3 has 15 amino acids. For the CDR3, the DNA is TGTGCCAGCAGTCCCGAGCGGGATCCCAATCAGCCCCAGCATTTT. The encoded protein is CASSPERDPNQPQHF.

The CDR3 nucleotides read TGCACCAGCAGCCCCATTACGGGGGGGCCCTACGAGCAGTACTTC. Amino acid sequence: CTSSPITGGPYEQYF. The chain joins TRBV1 to TRBJ2-7; the table assigns TRBD2, which was not confirmed against the DNA. TRBV1 is a documented pseudogene. The CDR3 extends over 15 amino acids.

A single count supports this clone. This chain uses TRBV4-3 with TRBJ1-2; D gene unclear. Trimming cost V 0 bases and J 4 bases, with 12 bases left between them. The germline CDR1 and CDR2 sequences are LGHNA and YSLEER. The CDR3 loop spans 15 amino acids. CDR3 in amino acids: CASSQDRERTYGYTF. The CDR3, as DNA: TGCGCCAGCAGCCAAGATCGAGAGAGGACCTATGGCTACACCTTC.

V usage is TRBV5-1 and J usage is TRBJ2-7; 9 nucleotides match TRBD1. The CDR3 length is 15 residues. Germline assignment: CDR1 SGHRS and CDR2 YFSETQ. Unmatched junction bases numbered 2, after V lost 0 bases and J lost 1 base. CDR3 region: CASSLGGTGSYEQYF. The CDR3, as DNA: TGCGCCAGCAGCTTGGGAGGGACAGGGTCCTACGAGCAGTACTTC.

This clone was counted a few times. V gene TRBV7-2 combines with J gene TRBJ2-1, with D possibly matching TRBD2 (5 bases). Per the germline V gene, CDR1 is SGHTA and CDR2 is FQGNSA. V gave up 5 bases and J gave up 4 bases, with 15 bases separating them. The CDR3 totals 15 residues. The chain's CDR3 is CASSPDYGGYNEQFF. The DNA for the CDR3 is TGTGCCAGCAGCCCTGATTATGGCGGGTACAATGAGCAGTTCTTC.